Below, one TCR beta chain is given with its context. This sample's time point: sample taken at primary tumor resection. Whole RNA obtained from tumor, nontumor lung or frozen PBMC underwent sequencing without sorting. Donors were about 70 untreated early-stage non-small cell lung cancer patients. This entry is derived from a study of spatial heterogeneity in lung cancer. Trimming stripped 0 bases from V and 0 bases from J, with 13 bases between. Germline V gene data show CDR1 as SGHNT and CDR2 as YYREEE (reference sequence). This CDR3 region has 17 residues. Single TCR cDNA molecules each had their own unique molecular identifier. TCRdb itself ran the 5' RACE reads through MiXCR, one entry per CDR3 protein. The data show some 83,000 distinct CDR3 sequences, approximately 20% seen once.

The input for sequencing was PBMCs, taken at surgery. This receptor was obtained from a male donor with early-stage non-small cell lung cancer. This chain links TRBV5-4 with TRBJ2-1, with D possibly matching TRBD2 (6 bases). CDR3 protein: CASSLAGSGYSYNEQFF. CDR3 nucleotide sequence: TGTGCCAGCAGCTTGGCGGGTAGCGGCTACTCCTACAATGAGCAGTTCTTC. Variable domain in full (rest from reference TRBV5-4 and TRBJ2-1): ETGVTQSPTHLIKTRGQQVTLRCSSQSGHNTVSWYQQALGQGPQFIFQYYREEENGRGNFPPRFSGLQFPNYSSELNVNALELDDSALYLCASSLAGSGYSYNEQFFGPGTRLTVL.